Listed below are T cell receptor beta chains from one sample, sequenced in a study of cytomegalovirus exposure and HLA in healthy donors. Profiled with immunoSEQ multiplex PCR; TCRdb holds only in-frame clones, not every one. The sample has 350,000 or so clones, 86% seen once. Sequencing input: PBMCs. These TCRs come from a young woman in good health and CMV-seronegative. Both conserved end residues are part of each CDR3. Each record gives: CDR3 protein, J gene, V gene.

cdr3_aa: CASSDGGLAGNTIYF
j_call: TRBJ1-3
v_call: TRBV25-1

cdr3_aa: CASSLAGTRGPHNEQFF
j_call: TRBJ2-1
v_call: TRBV5-6

cdr3_aa: CASTGTLSGSSYNEQFF
j_call: TRBJ2-1
v_call: TRBV7-9

cdr3_aa: CASILADSTGVGSYNEQFF
j_call: TRBJ2-1
v_call: TRBV2

cdr3_aa: CASSYWTGSTDTQYF
j_call: TRBJ2-3
v_call: TRBV6-5

cdr3_aa: CAWSQLAASTDTQYF
j_call: TRBJ2-3
v_call: TRBV30

cdr3_aa: CASSSGETQYF
j_call: TRBJ2-5
v_call: TRBV5-6

cdr3_aa: CASSAGLAVKETQYF
j_call: TRBJ2-5
v_call: TRBV11-2

cdr3_aa: CASSSATSAVQETQYF
j_call: TRBJ2-5
v_call: TRBV5-1

cdr3_aa: CAISVQEATEAFF
j_call: TRBJ1-1
v_call: TRBV10-3

cdr3_aa: CASQVGDRAYNEQFF
j_call: TRBJ2-1
v_call: TRBV5-1

cdr3_aa: CASSPYIRRAFF
j_call: TRBJ1-1
v_call: TRBV28

cdr3_aa: CASSLGPANTEAFF
j_call: TRBJ1-1
v_call: TRBV2

cdr3_aa: CASSLVLAAYEQYF
j_call: TRBJ2-7
v_call: TRBV28

cdr3_aa: CASSQRSHSGRAGETQYF
j_call: TRBJ2-5
v_call: TRBV4-2

cdr3_aa: CSAGRLAGAETQYF
j_call: TRBJ2-5
v_call: TRBV29-1

cdr3_aa: CASSERGKSYEQYF
j_call: TRBJ2-7
v_call: TRBV6-5

cdr3_aa: CASSQGASGSEEQFF
j_call: TRBJ2-1
v_call: TRBV4-3

cdr3_aa: CASTEATGFGNTIYF
j_call: TRBJ1-3
v_call: TRBV6-5

cdr3_aa: CAWGYQGMNTEAFF
j_call: TRBJ1-1
v_call: TRBV30

cdr3_aa: CASSLAFNGVEETQYF
j_call: TRBJ2-5
v_call: TRBV5-1

cdr3_aa: CASSPPSGREVEQYF
j_call: TRBJ2-7
v_call: TRBV18

cdr3_aa: CASSPNGALGELFF
j_call: TRBJ2-2
v_call: TRBV27

cdr3_aa: CASSPGGGLGGYTF
j_call: TRBJ1-2
v_call: TRBV27

cdr3_aa: CASSSPGGQQGYTF
j_call: TRBJ1-2
v_call: TRBV7-9

cdr3_aa: CASSQLGGPSYF
j_call: TRBJ2-7
v_call: TRBV4-1

cdr3_aa: CASSVGSRLVYEQYF
j_call: TRBJ2-7
v_call: TRBV9

cdr3_aa: CASSEWDRDGYGYTF
j_call: TRBJ1-2
v_call: TRBV25-1

cdr3_aa: CASSQTQGNPAAFF
j_call: TRBJ1-1
v_call: TRBV4-1

cdr3_aa: CASSVGYGDYEQYF
j_call: TRBJ2-7
v_call: TRBV9

cdr3_aa: CASSRGVMETQYF
j_call: TRBJ2-5
v_call: TRBV18

cdr3_aa: CASSPRGNSYNEQFF
j_call: TRBJ2-1
v_call: TRBV18

cdr3_aa: CSVEREVGDTQYF
j_call: TRBJ2-3
v_call: TRBV29-1

cdr3_aa: CASSLWLGQPQHF
j_call: TRBJ1-5
v_call: TRBV27

cdr3_aa: CASSLGGRTDTQYF
j_call: TRBJ2-3
v_call: TRBV14

cdr3_aa: CASSSGRRTYEQYF
j_call: TRBJ2-7
v_call: TRBV11-1

cdr3_aa: CASSTWTSGSPYEQYF
j_call: TRBJ2-7
v_call: TRBV11-2

cdr3_aa: CASSPRRTGPTTYEQYF
j_call: TRBJ2-7
v_call: TRBV5-1

cdr3_aa: CASSQEVDAGEQYF
j_call: TRBJ2-7
v_call: TRBV4-1

cdr3_aa: CASSLSTALNTEAFF
j_call: TRBJ1-1
v_call: TRBV28

cdr3_aa: CASSGGQGASYEQYF
j_call: TRBJ2-7
v_call: TRBV28

cdr3_aa: CASSSRARTNEKLFF
j_call: TRBJ1-4
v_call: TRBV18

cdr3_aa: CASSLGVQGGTNYGYTF
j_call: TRBJ1-2
v_call: TRBV7-9

cdr3_aa: CAPGVCGASSYEQYF
j_call: TRBJ2-7
v_call: TRBV15

cdr3_aa: CASRRKGQGISGYTF
j_call: TRBJ1-2
v_call: TRBV6-5

cdr3_aa: CASGRTGGADEQYF
j_call: TRBJ2-7
v_call: TRBV6-5

cdr3_aa: CASSHETTGQGMLNTEAFF
j_call: TRBJ1-1
v_call: TRBV4-3

cdr3_aa: CASSFANWVGTGATDTQYF
j_call: TRBJ2-3
v_call: TRBV5-6

cdr3_aa: CASSYSWQGHYEQYF
j_call: TRBJ2-7
v_call: TRBV6-5

cdr3_aa: CASNASPGQTYEQYF
j_call: TRBJ2-7
v_call: TRBV6-6

cdr3_aa: CASSSPGTGGGEKLFF
j_call: TRBJ1-4
v_call: TRBV28

cdr3_aa: CASRLDGDQPQHF
j_call: TRBJ1-5
v_call: TRBV6-6

cdr3_aa: CASSLEVGTSGDSRETQYF
j_call: TRBJ2-5
v_call: TRBV5-4

cdr3_aa: CASSQDSDFFNYNEQFF
j_call: TRBJ2-1
v_call: TRBV4-1

cdr3_aa: CASSPGAGEGYEQYF
j_call: TRBJ2-7
v_call: TRBV18